The 4 T cell receptor beta chains below come from one sample, sequenced in a study of T-cell memory formation after mild COVID-19. TCRdb re-called the 5' RACE reads with MiXCR, one entry per CDR3 protein. The table includes 240,000 or so distinct CDR3 sequences, around a tenth detected once. Material: PBMCs or a T cell subset sorted from them (not recorded which). These receptors all come from a man aged 18 to 35 who had mild COVID-19 (a few samples of this study predate the infection). Cell type and time point are not known.

The CDR3 nucleotides read TGTGCCAGCAGTGCAAACTATGTAGAGACCCAGTACTTC. Its protein is CASSANYVETQYF. The chain links TRBV7-9 to TRBJ2-5; no clear D gene. Deletions cut 6 bases from V and 4 bases from J, with 12 bases between. The CDR3 is made up of 13 amino acids. Germline CDR1 is SEHNR and CDR2 is FQNEAQ (reference sequence).

This clonotype was recorded many times. The chain combines TRBV7-2 with TRBJ1-1; D not certain. There are 13 residues in the CDR3. V was cut by 5 bases and J by 6 bases, with 13 bases left in between. Germline V gives CDR1 SGHTA, CDR2 FQGNSA. The DNA for the CDR3 is TGTGCCAGCAGCCCGGAGGCCGGGGCTGAAGCTTTCTTT. The encoded protein is CASSPEAGAEAFF.

This clonotype showed up many times. J is TRBJ2-7 and V is TRBV6-2 or TRBV6-3; D is ambiguous. CDR1 is MNHEY and CDR2 is SVGEGT in the germline V gene. There are 12 residues in the CDR3. The V and J ends lost 2 bases and 0 bases respectively, with 2 bases between them. The CDR3 reads CASSYSSYEQYV. The CDR3 bases are TGTGCCAGCAGTTACAGCTCCTACGAGCAGTACGTC.

This clonotype showed up just a few times. The chain employs TRBV20-1 and TRBJ2-7; D ambiguous. CDR1 is DFQATT and CDR2 is SNEGSKA in the germline V gene (reference sequence). V was shortened by 2 bases and J by 3 bases, with 5 bases between the two germline ends. CDR3 length: 11 amino acids. DNA of the CDR3: TGCAGTGCTAGATCCGGCTACGAGCAGTACGTC. The encoded protein is CSARSGYEQYV.